The 19 T cell receptor beta chains below all came from one sample that was sequenced in a study of CD4+ T cells in melanoma. Only in-frame clones appear in the TCRdb table, and some are missing; sequencing was by immunoSEQ multiplex PCR. The top ten clones hold about 10% of a sample with about 50,000 clones, about 88% of them seen once. Sequencing was performed on peripheral blood. These receptors came from a human donor with melanoma.

The chain is built from TRBV19 and TRBJ2-1; 8 positions agree with TRBD1. Per the germline V gene, CDR1 is LNHDA and CDR2 is SQIVND (reference sequence). V lost 5 bases to trimming and J lost 5 bases; unmatched junction nucleotides: 8. CDR3 length: 15 amino acids. Here the CDR3 DNA reads TGTGCCAGTAGTTTCCGGGACAGGCTCCACAATGAGCAGTTCTTC. Translated, it gives CASSFRDRLHNEQFF.

This chain uses TRBV7-6 with TRBJ2-3; 8 positions agree with TRBD2. Germline-derived CDR1 and CDR2 are SGHVS and FNYEAQ. This CDR3 is built from 14 residues. The CDR3 spells CAVRGGAGADTQYF. The CDR3 coding sequence is TGTGCTGTTCGGGGGGGCGCGGGCGCAGATACGCAGTATTTT. The whole variable domain, filled in from reference TRBV7-6 and TRBJ2-3, reads GAGVSQSPRYKVTKRGQDVALRCDPISGHVSLYWYRQALGQGPEFLTYFNYEAQQDKSGLPNDRFSAERPEGSISTLTIQRTEQRDSAMYRCAVRGGAGADTQYFGPGTRLTVL.

The sample holds a few counts of this clone. This sequence joins TRBV25-1 and TRBJ1-4, with D unclear. The V gene's germline CDR1 is MGHDK and CDR2 SYGVNS. The CDR3 is 13 residues long. Trimming left V 4 bases short and J 1 base short, with 4 bases between. CDR3 amino acids: CASSVITNEKLFF. CDR3 sequence (DNA): TGTGCCAGCAGTGTCATAACTAATGAAAAACTGTTTTTT.

The V gene is TRBV7-9, the J gene TRBJ2-5, with D tentatively TRBD1 (5 bases). Trimming took off 3 bases at V and 3 bases at J, with 17 bases between the two ends. Germline values: CDR1 SEHNR, CDR2 FQNEAQ (reference sequence). CDR3 length equals 16 residues. This CDR3 reads CASSLTSRVGKETQYF. CDR3 DNA: TGTGCCAGCAGCTTGACATCCAGGGTAGGAAAAGAGACCCAGTACTTC.

The chain combines TRBV6-1 with TRBJ1-2; D remains unclear. There are 14 residues in the CDR3. CDR1 and CDR2 from the germline V gene are MNHNS and SASEGT. V lost 8 bases, J lost 7 bases, and 20 bases lay in between. The CDR3 nucleotides read TGTGCCAGCGGGCCAACATACAATTCTATTGGCTACACCTTC. It encodes CASGPTYNSIGYTF.

The chain recombines TRBV9 with TRBJ2-3, with 8 bases fitting TRBD2. The CDR3 loop spans 16 amino acids. The V gene end was trimmed by 5 bases and the J gene end by 1 base; junction bases not matched to a gene: 9. Germline lookup yields CDR1 SGDLS and CDR2 YYNGEE. CDR3 residues: CASSVPRGGGTDTQYF. CDR3 bases: TGTGCCAGCAGTGTCCCCCGGGGGGGCGGCACAGATACGCAGTATTTT.

By frequency in the sample, this clone is medium-sized. The genes are TRBV9 and TRBJ1-6; TRBD1 agrees at 7 bases. Trimming took 4 bases from V and 8 from J; bases not matched to a gene: 6. This CDR3 is built from 14 residues. The germline CDR1 and CDR2 sequences are SGDLS and YYNGEE. For the CDR3, the DNA is TGTGCCAGCAGCCTGACAGGGTGGGATTCACCCCTCCACTTT. This codes for CASSLTGWDSPLHF.

The V gene is TRBV9, the J gene TRBJ1-1; D may be TRBD1 (6 bases). CDR3 length: 15 residues. The germline V gene has CDR1 SGDLS and CDR2 YYNGEE. Deletions cut 2 bases from V and 0 bases from J, with 11 bases between. CDR3 DNA: TGTGCCAGCAGCGTGGGGGACATAATGAACACTGAAGCTTTCTTT. This encodes CASSVGDIMNTEAFF.

The J gene is TRBJ2-3, the V gene TRBV10-3; 7 bases fit TRBD2. Germline V gene data show CDR1 as ENHRY and CDR2 as SYGVKD. V trimming: 6 bases; J trimming: 0 bases; junction bases outside the gene matches: 6. The CDR3 sequence is 15 residues long. The CDR3 bases are TGTGCCATCAGCCCTAGCGGCTCTAGCACAGATACGCAGTATTTT. Protein: CAISPSGSSTDTQYF.

The CDR3 nucleotides read TGTGCCAGCAGCCAGTCTACAATTCCTGATACTAACTATGGCTACACCTTC. Protein: CASSQSTIPDTNYGYTF. This chain joins TRBV7-2 and TRBJ1-2; D unclear. Germline lookup yields CDR1 SGHTA and CDR2 FQGNSA. The CDR3 is made up of 17 amino acids. V was cut by 5 bases and J by 0 bases, with 19 bases left in between.

The rearrangement links TRBV12-5 to TRBJ2-2; 7 bases match TRBD1. This CDR3 is 21 amino acids long. Germline V gives CDR1 LGHNT, CDR2 FRNRAP. The V segment lost 2 bases and the J segment 1 base; nucleotides outside the gene matches: 19. CDR3 in DNA: TGTGCTAGTGGTTTGACCCGGGACAGAGATTACACCGGACGGAACACCGGGGAGCTGTTTTTT. This gives the protein CASGLTRDRDYTGRNTGELFF. Together with reference TRBV12-5 and TRBJ2-2, the CDR3 gives the full variable domain: DARVTQTPRHKVTEMGQEVTMRCQPILGHNTVFWYRQTMMQGLELLAYFRNRAPLDDSGMPKDRFSAEMPDATLATLKIQPSEPRDSAVYFCASGLTRDRDYTGRNTGELFFGEGSRLTVL.

The genes are TRBV2 and TRBJ1-1; no definite D call. V was trimmed by 7 bases and J by 2 bases, leaving 11 bases between them. The CDR3 spans 13 residues. Per germline, CDR1 SNHLY and CDR2 FYNNEI. The CDR3 loop is CASTFDTNTEAFF. Written as DNA, the CDR3 is TGTGCCAGCACCTTCGACACAAACACTGAAGCTTTCTTT.

This clone was picked up one time. The gene calls are TRBV4-2 and TRBJ2-5; D remains ambiguous. The J call may not be correct, given that the DNA end is closer to TRBJ2-7. The V gene's germline CDR1 is LGHNA and CDR2 YNFKEQ. This CDR3 has 14 residues. The CDR3 here is CASSQSLRTYEQYF. DNA of the CDR3: TGTGCCAGCAGCCAAAGCCTTAGAACCTACGAGCAGTACTTC.

The V and J genes are TRBV2 and TRBJ2-1; TRBD2 matches at 11 bases. The CDR3 sequence is 16 residues long. Germline CDR1 reads SNHLY; CDR2 reads FYNNEI. Trimming removed 3 bases from V and 8 bases from J; junction bases left unmatched: 9. The DNA for the CDR3 is TGTGCCAGCAGTGATGGGGGTAGCGGGGGGGCCGATGAGCAGTTCTTC. This gives the protein CASSDGGSGGADEQFF.

The rearrangement uses TRBV6-5 and TRBJ2-6; 7 bases align to TRBD1. The CDR3 consists of 15 residues. In germline, CDR1 is MNHEY, CDR2 SVGAGI. Losses at the gene ends were 5 bases for V and 2 bases for J; bases not matched to a gene: 3. In DNA form, the CDR3 reads TGTGCCAGCAGTCAGACAGGGACTGGGGCCAACGTCCTGACTTTC. The encoded protein is CASSQTGTGANVLTF.

This chain joins TRBV10-2 and TRBJ2-1, with a weak D call TRBD1 (6 bases). The V end was cut by 6 bases, the J end by 7 bases, with 13 bases between. The CDR3 is 13 amino acids. Per the germline V gene, CDR1 is WSHSY and CDR2 is SAAADI. Here the CDR3 reads CASRGTDRNEQFF. In DNA form, the CDR3 reads TGCGCCAGCAGGGGAACCGACAGGAATGAGCAGTTCTTC.

The chain carries TRBV4-1 and TRBJ1-4, with TRBD1 matching 9 bases. This CDR3 is built from 16 residues. With V trimmed by 4 bases and J by 2 bases, 5 bases remained unmatched. Germline values: CDR1 MGHRA, CDR2 YSYEKL. The CDR3 is CASSLGTGMTNEKLFF. As DNA, the CDR3 is TGCGCCAGCAGCCTCGGGACAGGGATGACTAATGAAAAACTGTTTTTT.

This chain joins TRBV7-9 and TRBJ2-3, with TRBD2 identical over 14 bases. V dropped 4 bases and J dropped 7; count of bases not matched to a gene: 4. This CDR3 has 15 residues. CDR1 is SEHNR, CDR2 FQNEAQ, per germline (reference sequence). CDR3 sequence: CASSSTSGGANTQYF. The CDR3 nucleotides read TGTGCCAGCAGCTCGACTAGCGGGGGGGCAAATACGCAGTATTTT.

The chain's CDR3 is CASSPRESGTQYF. In DNA form, the CDR3 reads TGTGCCAGCAGCCCAAGGGAGTCAGGGACCCAGTACTTC. V gene TRBV9 combines with J gene TRBJ2-5, with TRBD2 as a possible D gene (5 bases). The CDR3 spans 13 residues. Germline V gene data show CDR1 as SGDLS and CDR2 as YYNGEE. Deletions cut 4 bases from V and 7 bases from J, with 14 bases between.